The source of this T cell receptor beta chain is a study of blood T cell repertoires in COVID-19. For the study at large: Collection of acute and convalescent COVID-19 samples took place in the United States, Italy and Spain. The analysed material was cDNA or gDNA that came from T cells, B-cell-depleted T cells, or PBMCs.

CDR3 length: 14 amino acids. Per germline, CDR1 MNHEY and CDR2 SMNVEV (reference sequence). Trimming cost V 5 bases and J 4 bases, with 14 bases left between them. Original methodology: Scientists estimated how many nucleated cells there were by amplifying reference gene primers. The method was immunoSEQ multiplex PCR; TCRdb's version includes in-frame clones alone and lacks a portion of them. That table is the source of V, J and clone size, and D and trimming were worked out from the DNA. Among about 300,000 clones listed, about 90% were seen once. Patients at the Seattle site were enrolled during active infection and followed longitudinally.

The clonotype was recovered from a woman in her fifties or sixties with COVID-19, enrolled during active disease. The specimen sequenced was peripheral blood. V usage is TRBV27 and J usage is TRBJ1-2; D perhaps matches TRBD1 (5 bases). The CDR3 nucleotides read TGTGCCAGCAGTCCGCGACAGAGTTTCTATGGCTACACCTTC. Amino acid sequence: CASSPRQSFYGYTF.